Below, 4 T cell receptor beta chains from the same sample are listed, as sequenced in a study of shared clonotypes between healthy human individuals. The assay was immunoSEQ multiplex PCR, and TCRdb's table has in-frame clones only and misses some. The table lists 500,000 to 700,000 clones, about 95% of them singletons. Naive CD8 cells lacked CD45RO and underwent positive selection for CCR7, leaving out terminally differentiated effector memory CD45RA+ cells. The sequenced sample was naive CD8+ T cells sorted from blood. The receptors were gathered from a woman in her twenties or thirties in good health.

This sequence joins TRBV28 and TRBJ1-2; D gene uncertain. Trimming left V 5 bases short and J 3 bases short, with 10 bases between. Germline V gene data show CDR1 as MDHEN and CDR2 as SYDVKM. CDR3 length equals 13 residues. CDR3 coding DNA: TGTGCCAGCAGTGATAATTGGGACTATGGCTACACCTTC. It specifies CASSDNWDYGYTF.

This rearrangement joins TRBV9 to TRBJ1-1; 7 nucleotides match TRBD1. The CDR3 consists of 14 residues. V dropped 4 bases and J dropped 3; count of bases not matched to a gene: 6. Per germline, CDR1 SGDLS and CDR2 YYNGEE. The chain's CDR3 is CASSSPTGDTEAFF. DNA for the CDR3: TGTGCCAGCAGCTCGCCAACAGGGGACACTGAAGCTTTCTTT.

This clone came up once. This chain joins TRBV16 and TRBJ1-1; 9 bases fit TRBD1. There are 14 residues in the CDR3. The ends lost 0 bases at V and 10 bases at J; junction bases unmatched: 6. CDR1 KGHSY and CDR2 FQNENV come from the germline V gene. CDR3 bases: TGTGCCAGCAGCCAATCGGGGGACAGGGTGTTAGCTTTCTTT. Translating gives CASSQSGDRVLAFF.

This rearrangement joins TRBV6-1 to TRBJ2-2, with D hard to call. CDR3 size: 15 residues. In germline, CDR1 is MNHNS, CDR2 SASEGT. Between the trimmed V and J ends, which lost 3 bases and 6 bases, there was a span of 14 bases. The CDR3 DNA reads TGTGCCAGCAGTGACATTGGGGTTCTCGCCGGGGAGCTGTTTTTT. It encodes CASSDIGVLAGELFF.